The T cell receptor beta chain under discussion was sequenced for a study of blood T cells in healthy people across ages. The CDR3 is 13 amino acids. Trimming removed 1 base at V and 5 bases at J, with 6 bases between. Looked up from germline, CDR1 is SEHNR and CDR2 is FQNEAQ (reference sequence). In its sample, this clonotype was seen a few times. Its specificity is not known. Regarding the study as a whole: Considered underestimates were the diversity estimates obtained from one million T cells.

With a J-beta primer mix and a sample-barcoded 5' primer, a second PCR ran about 6 to 11 cycles. TCRdb processed the 5' RACE reads anew with MiXCR; each CDR3 protein has one entry. The sample lists hundreds of thousands of distinct CDR3 sequences; about 59% were seen once. The sequenced sample consisted of blood. This TCR was recovered from a man under 40 in good health. The chain is built from TRBV7-9 and TRBJ1-5, with D unresolved. The CDR3 DNA reads as TGTGCCAGCAGCTTAGAGGGCGATCAGCCCCAGCATTTT. Its translation is CASSLEGDQPQHF. The complete variable domain, with remaining parts taken from reference TRBV7-9 and TRBJ1-5, reads DTGVSQNPRHKITKRGQNVTFRCDPISEHNRLYWYRQTLGQGPEFLTYFQNEAQLEKSRLLSDRFSAERPKGSFSTLEIQRTEQGDSAMYLCASSLEGDQPQHFGDGTRLSIL.